Below, 4 T cell receptor beta chains from the same sample are listed, as sequenced in a study of blood T cells in healthy people across ages. The authors ran a second PCR of roughly 6 to 12 cycles using a sample-barcoded 5' primer and a J-beta primer mix. In TCRdb, the 5' RACE reads were re-called with MiXCR into one record per CDR3 protein. The top ten hold roughly 7.7% of the sample, which has over a million distinct CDR3 sequences, around 42% seen once. The sample consisted of blood. The receptors stem from a woman aged 18 to 35 in good health.

The chain employs TRBV11-2 and TRBJ2-3, with 12 bases identical to TRBD2. V trimming: 5 bases; J trimming: 0 bases; junction bases outside the gene matches: 6. CDR1 and CDR2 (germline): SGHAT, FQNNGV. This CDR3 has 17 amino acids. The CDR3 sequence: CASSPRTSGTSTDTQYF. In nucleotides, the CDR3 is TGTGCCAGCAGCCCGCGGACTAGCGGGACTAGCACAGATACGCAGTATTTT.

The sample holds a few counts of this clonotype. The gene calls are TRBV28 and TRBJ1-5, with D uncertain. Germline CDR1 MDHEN, CDR2 SYDVKM. The CDR3 consists of 15 residues. The ends were cut back, 5 bases at V and 2 bases at J, with 13 bases in the middle. The CDR3 DNA reads TGTGCCAGCAGTCAAATATCCGGTGGCAATCAGCCCCAGCATTTT. Translated, it gives CASSQISGGNQPQHF.

The chain links TRBV20-1 to TRBJ2-5; 8 bases are a match to TRBD2. Unmatched junction bases numbered 25, after V lost 5 bases and J lost 11 bases. CDR1 DFQATT and CDR2 SNEGSKA come from the germline V gene (reference sequence). The CDR3 covers 17 residues. CDR3 nucleotides: TGCAGTGCTCCCGACCCCTCTAGCGGGCCCTCCTACAATGAGCAGTACTTC. Protein: CSAPDPSSGPSYNEQYF.

This clonotype was counted a few times. The chain joins TRBV6-6 to TRBJ2-7; TRBD2 might be the D (5 bases). Germline V gives CDR1 MNHNY, CDR2 SVGAGI (reference sequence). The V end lost 2 bases, the J end lost 7 bases, and 12 bases lay between the germline ends. This CDR3 is built from 13 residues. CDR3 DNA: TGTGCCAGCAGTTACGCGGCCTCGGGGGAGCAGTACTTC. Translation: CASSYAASGEQYF.